This T cell receptor (beta chain) was recovered during a study of blood T cell repertoires in COVID-19. Repertoires were generated with immunoSEQ multiplex PCR, while TCRdb's copy carries only in-frame clones and drops some. This table has tens of thousands of clones, around 83% appearing once. Deletions cut 0 bases from V and 1 base from J, with 9 bases between. Germline V CDR1 and CDR2: MNHNY, SVGAGI (reference sequence). The CDR3 is made up of 15 amino acids. Sequenced sample: peripheral blood. The chain carries TRBV6-6 and TRBJ1-1; D is unresolved. The receptor was derived from a woman aged 55-69 years with acute or convalescent COVID-19. The DNA of the CDR3 is TGTGCCAGCAGTTACTCGAGAACGGGGAACACTGAAGCTTTCTTT. Its translation is CASSYSRTGNTEAFF.